By sample share, the clone carrying this T cell receptor beta chain is medium-sized (0.01 to 0.1%). TCRdb analysed the 5' RACE reads with MiXCR anew, one entry per CDR3 protein. The sample shows 3,500 or so distinct CDR3 sequences, 3% of them seen only once. This record belongs to a study of spatial heterogeneity in lung cancer. CDR3 size: 15 residues. Germline CDR1 reads SGDLS; CDR2 reads YYNGEE. V trimming: 2 bases; J trimming: 0 bases; junction bases outside the gene matches: 5. Time point specified: sample taken at primary tumor resection. This receptor was obtained from a female donor with early-stage non-small cell lung cancer. This chain connects TRBV9 to TRBJ2-7, with 7 nucleotides matching TRBD1. This specimen consisted of normal lung tissue next to the tumor, obtained at surgery. This CDR3 reads CASSVGQDSSYEQYF. DNA for the CDR3: TGTGCCAGCAGCGTTGGACAGGACAGCTCCTACGAGCAGTACTTC.